The rows below give T cell receptor beta chains drawn from one sample of a study of graft-versus-host responses after intestinal transplantation. The table came from immunoSEQ multiplex PCR; TCRdb's copy has only in-frame clones and leaves some out. In the table there are about 54,000 clones, under 95% of which are singletons. Specimen: PBMCs, collected 650 to 670 days after intestinal transplant. The receptors originated from a human patient who received an intestinal transplant, so some T cells may come from the graft donor. Both conserved end residues are part of each CDR3. A D gene is named only where the DNA matches it firmly. Expanded clones are given a class, and other clones once, few, many or no size at all.

clone size	V gene	D gene	J gene	CDR3 protein	CDR3 DNA
NA	TRBV7-3	NA	TRBJ1-6	CASSQQGDGSPLHF	TGTGCCAGCAGCCAACAGGGAGATGGTTCACCCCTCCACTTT
NA	TRBV7-9	TRBD1	TRBJ2-7	CASSSARDRGFYEQYF	TGTGCCAGCAGCTCCGCACGGGACAGGGGATTCTACGAGCAGTACTTC
NA	TRBV9	TRBD2	TRBJ2-3	CASSPGSLAGGTDTQYF	TGTGCCAGCAGCCCAGGGAGTTTAGCGGGGGGCACAGATACGCAGTATTTT
NA	TRBV18	TRBD1	TRBJ1-1	CASTLTRTGENEAFF	TGTGCCAGCACATTAACCCGGACAGGGGAGAATGAAGCTTTCTTT
NA	TRBV10-3	NA	TRBJ1-5	CAISEKSGQPQHF	TGTGCCATCAGTGAGAAGAGTGGCCAGCCCCAGCATTTT
NA	TRBV18	NA	TRBJ1-5	CASSPQTNRPQHF	TGTGCCAGCTCACCACAAACTAATCGGCCCCAGCATTTT
NA	TRBV28	TRBD2	TRBJ2-3	CASTTVELAAVNTQYF	TGTGCCAGCACCACCGTCGAACTAGCGGCGGTGAATACGCAGTATTTT
NA	TRBV6-1	NA	TRBJ1-5	CASSGPRGTYGQPQHF	TGTGCCAGCAGTGGCCCCCGGGGAACCTACGGTCAGCCCCAGCATTTT
NA	TRBV10-3	TRBD2	TRBJ2-1	CAISGPSGAYNEQFF	TGTGCCATCAGTGGCCCTAGCGGGGCGTACAATGAGCAGTTCTTC
NA	TRBV7-9	NA	TRBJ1-2	CASRGRWQGGYTF	TGTGCCAGCAGGGGACGTTGGCAGGGTGGCTACACCTTC
few	TRBV19	TRBD1	TRBJ1-5	CASSILTGAQPQHF	TGTGCCAGTAGTATACTTACAGGGGCTCAGCCCCAGCATTTT
NA	TRBV6-5	NA	TRBJ2-3	CASSYSGGTDTQYF	TGTGCCAGCAGTTATAGCGGAGGCACAGATACGCAGTATTTT
NA	TRBV7-8	TRBD1	TRBJ1-5	CASSSTGLGNSNQPQHF	TGTGCCAGCAGCTCGACAGGGCTCGGGAATAGCAATCAGCCCCAGCATTTT
once	TRBV7-9	NA	TRBJ2-2	CASSPPWYRRKGGELFF	TGTGCCAGCAGCCCCCCCTGGTACAGGCGAAAGGGCGGGGAGCTGTTTTTT
few	TRBV7-9	NA	TRBJ1-6	CASSKRPVPLHF	TGTGCCAGCAGCAAGCGACCGGTCCCCCTCCACTTT
NA	TRBV7-9	TRBD1	TRBJ1-6	CASSPGTGLLRSPLHF	TGTGCCAGCAGTCCCGGGACAGGGCTTCTGAGATCACCCCTCCACTTT
NA	TRBV4-2	NA	TRBJ2-3	CASSQSGKPSTDTQYF	TGTGCCAGCAGCCAATCCGGCAAACCTAGCACAGATACGCAGTATTTT
NA	TRBV11-3	TRBD1	TRBJ2-3	CASSSLFRGREDTQYF	TGTGCCAGCAGCTCCCTTTTCAGGGGGCGAGAAGATACGCAGTATTTT
NA	TRBV7-3	NA	TRBJ2-1	CASSLNRYEQFF	TGTGCCAGCAGCTTAAACCGATATGAGCAGTTCTTC
NA	TRBV7-9	NA	TRBJ2-1	CAGETGYSYNEQFF	TGTGCCGGCGAAACAGGGTACTCCTACAATGAGCAGTTCTTC
NA	TRBV6-6	NA	TRBJ2-5	CASRQQGRETQYF	TGTGCCAGCAGGCAACAGGGAAGAGAGACCCAGTACTTC
NA	TRBV5-4	NA	TRBJ2-2	CASHNTGAGNTGELFF	TGTGCCAGCCACAACACGGGAGCAGGGAACACCGGGGAGCTGTTTTTT
NA	TRBV18	TRBD1	TRBJ2-5	CASSPNPGQGVHETQYF	TGTGCCAGCTCACCAAATCCGGGACAGGGGGTTCATGAGACCCAGTACTTC
few	TRBV6-1	NA	TRBJ1-3	CASSEAQVYSGNTIYF	TGTGCCAGCAGTGAAGCGCAAGTTTACTCTGGAAACACCATATATTTT
NA	TRBV6-1	NA	TRBJ2-1	CASYRDTLYNEQFF	TGTGCCAGCTACCGGGACACACTCTACAATGAGCAGTTCTTC
NA	TRBV10-2	NA	TRBJ1-5	CASSRTERNQPQHF	TGCGCCAGCAGTAGGACAGAAAGGAACCAGCCCCAGCATTTT
NA	TRBV12-5	TRBD2	TRBJ2-1	CASGLVIRGGVNEQFF	TGTGCTAGTGGTTTGGTAATCCGGGGAGGGGTCAATGAGCAGTTCTTC
once	TRBV15	TRBD2	TRBJ2-3	CATSRKVTGLAGDTQYF	TGTGCCACCAGCAGAAAGGTCACGGGACTAGCGGGGGATACGCAGTATTTT
NA	TRBV7-9	TRBD2	TRBJ2-5	CASSLKASGGTETQYF	TGTGCCAGCAGCTTAAAAGCTAGCGGGGGGACCGAGACCCAGTACTTC
once	TRBV7-9	NA	TRBJ2-7	CASASAAYEQYF	TGTGCCAGCGCAAGCGCCGCCTACGAGCAGTACTTC
NA	TRBV29-1	TRBD1	TRBJ2-3	CSALGDSLSDTQYF	TGCAGCGCACTCGGGGACAGTTTGTCAGATACGCAGTATTTT
NA	TRBV14	NA	TRBJ2-3	CASSSGWEDTQYF	TGTGCCAGCAGCTCAGGCTGGGAAGATACGCAGTATTTT
NA	TRBV6-1	NA	TRBJ2-3	CASSESRGIGTDTQYF	TGTGCCAGCAGTGAATCGCGGGGCATAGGTACAGATACGCAGTATTTT
NA	TRBV19	TRBD1	TRBJ1-1	CASSMGRQGMNTEAFF	TGTGCCAGTAGTATGGGTAGACAGGGCATGAACACTGAAGCTTTCTTT
NA	TRBV9	NA	TRBJ1-6	CASSLGQRHNSPLHF	TGTGCCAGCAGCCTAGGTCAACGGCATAATTCACCCCTCCACTTT
NA	TRBV11-2	TRBD2	TRBJ2-7	CASRRGFSGEQYF	TGTGCCAGCAGGAGGGGATTTAGCGGGGAGCAGTACTTC
few	TRBV5-1	TRBD1	TRBJ2-5	CASSSLWTGDDRETQYF	TGCGCCAGCAGCTCACTTTGGACAGGGGATGATCGGGAGACCCAGTACTTC
NA	TRBV19	TRBD1	TRBJ1-1	CASWGTGRAFF	TGTGCCAGTTGGGGGACAGGGCGGGCTTTCTTT
NA	TRBV7-9	NA	TRBJ2-7	CASSTNYEQYF	TGTGCCAGCAGCACCAACTACGAGCAGTACTTC
NA	TRBV7-6	NA	TRBJ1-6	CASSLDGTGHSPLHF	TGTGCCAGCAGCTTAGACGGGACGGGGCATTCACCCCTCCACTTT
NA	TRBV2	NA	TRBJ1-1	CASSGSARNTEAFF	TGTGCCAGCAGTGGATCCGCACGGAACACTGAAGCTTTCTTT
NA	TRBV5-1	NA	TRBJ1-2	CASSLGQAIYGYTF	TGCGCCAGCAGCTTGGGACAGGCCATCTATGGCTACACCTTC
NA	TRBV25-1	NA	TRBJ1-4	CASRSGREKLFF	TGTGCCAGCAGGTCCGGGAGGGAAAAACTGTTTTTT
NA	TRBV27	NA	TRBJ2-3	CASSYLAAPSTDTQYF	TGTGCCAGCAGCTACTTGGCGGCCCCTAGCACAGATACGCAGTATTTT
NA	TRBV5-1	TRBD1	TRBJ1-1	CASSSQGGADEAFF	TGCGCCAGCAGCTCGCAAGGGGGCGCAGATGAAGCTTTCTTT
NA	TRBV6-5	NA	TRBJ1-1	CASSYGGLWTEAFF	TGTGCCAGCAGTTACGGCGGGCTCTGGACTGAAGCTTTCTTT
NA	TRBV4-1	NA	TRBJ2-5	CASSQRSGSFETQYF	TGCGCCAGCAGCCAACGGTCGGGTAGTTTTGAGACCCAGTACTTC
NA	TRBV5-1	NA	TRBJ1-5	CASRTGPNQPQHF	TGCGCCAGCAGGACGGGGCCCAATCAGCCCCAGCATTTT
NA	TRBV30	NA	TRBJ1-1	CAWTRGGGTEAFF	TGTGCCTGGACCAGGGGAGGTGGCACTGAAGCTTTCTTT
NA	TRBV5-1	NA	TRBJ2-1	CASSLTNNEQFF	TGCGCCAGCAGCTTGACTAACAATGAGCAGTTCTTC
once	TRBV4-2	TRBD2	TRBJ2-7	CASSQDPPVAGLYEQYF	TGTGCCAGCAGCCAAGATCCCCCAGTAGCGGGGCTATACGAGCAGTACTTC
NA	TRBV5-8	TRBD2	TRBJ2-1	CASTHGTSWEDEQFF	TGTGCCAGCACCCACGGGACTAGCTGGGAGGATGAGCAGTTCTTC
NA	TRBV5-1	NA	TRBJ2-7	CASSLKQGHYEQYF	TGCGCCAGCAGCTTGAAGCAGGGACACTACGAGCAGTACTTC
NA	TRBV18	NA	TRBJ1-4	CASSPSGGLANEKLFF	TGTGCCAGCTCACCGTCGGGCGGGCTGGCTAATGAAAAACTGTTTTTT